The present T cell receptor beta chain was sequenced within a study of shared clonotypes between healthy human individuals. Repertoires were generated with immunoSEQ multiplex PCR, while TCRdb's copy carries only in-frame clones and drops some. The top ten clones hold more than 0.45% of a sample with roughly 1 million clones, 75% to 80% of them seen once. Study results and caveats: Clonotypes shared by all four sorted-subset donors had higher generation probabilities than non-shared clonotypes.

In regard to this clone: Its antigen is as yet unknown.

Sequencing was done on a sample of memory CD4+ T cells from PBMCs. The subset denotes: CD45RA-negative fraction. The source of this sequence is a young man in good health. Some clones in this sample may be carry-over from other donors' samples.

The CDR3 sequence is CASSLGSGTDTQYF. CDR3 sequence (DNA): TGCGCCAGCAGCTTGGGGAGCGGCACAGATACGCAGTATTTT. The J gene is TRBJ2-3, the V gene TRBV5-1; D gene unclear. V shed 0 bases and J shed 1 base, with 6 bases lying between them. Germline CDR1 SGHRS, CDR2 YFSETQ. This CDR3 comprises 14 residues.